The 3 T cell receptor beta chains in this list originate from one sample, sequenced in a study of persistence of HIV-infected CD4 T cells. No antigen is known for these receptors. Sequencing used immunoSEQ version 4 in survey mode. TCRdb's copy holds only in-frame clones and misses some; the assay was immunoSEQ multiplex PCR. In the table there are about 43,000 clones, more than 70% of which are singletons. Cells were stimulated nonspecifically with anti-CD3/anti-CD28 magnetic beads. Sorting of responding CD4+ T cells relied on upregulated CD40 ligand together with CD69. The sample here was CD4+ T cells sorted from PBMCs after approximately 20-hour stimulation, taken from a patient who received antiretroviral therapy. The receptors stem from an adult man with HIV who was CMV-seropositive.

The chain employs TRBV4-1 and TRBJ1-3; D ambiguous. The ends were cut back, 1 base at V and 3 bases at J, with 7 bases in the middle. The CDR3 is 14 residues long. Germline CDR1 reads MGHRA; CDR2 reads YSYEKL. CDR3 bases: TGCGCCAGCAGCCAAGTTGGAAGTGGAAACACCATATATTTT. This translates into CASSQVGSGNTIYF.

This chain uses TRBV5-1 with TRBJ1-3; possible D gene TRBD1, 6 bases. Trimming stripped 0 bases from V and 7 bases from J, with 14 bases between. The length of the CDR3 is 15 residues. CDR1 is SGHRS, CDR2 YFSETQ, per germline. CDR3 in amino acids: CASSLGGGKENTIYF. The CDR3 bases are TGCGCCAGCAGCTTGGGTGGGGGCAAGGAGAACACCATATATTTT.

There are a few counts of this clone. The rearrangement links TRBV29-1 to TRBJ1-3, with 7 bases that match TRBD1. The CDR3 is 14 residues long. The V gene's germline CDR1 is SQVTM and CDR2 ANQGSEA. V lost 4 bases, J lost 7 bases, and 10 bases stayed unmatched. This CDR3 is CSVVGWTGGNTIYF. CDR3 in DNA: TGCAGCGTTGTCGGCTGGACAGGAGGGAACACCATATATTTT.